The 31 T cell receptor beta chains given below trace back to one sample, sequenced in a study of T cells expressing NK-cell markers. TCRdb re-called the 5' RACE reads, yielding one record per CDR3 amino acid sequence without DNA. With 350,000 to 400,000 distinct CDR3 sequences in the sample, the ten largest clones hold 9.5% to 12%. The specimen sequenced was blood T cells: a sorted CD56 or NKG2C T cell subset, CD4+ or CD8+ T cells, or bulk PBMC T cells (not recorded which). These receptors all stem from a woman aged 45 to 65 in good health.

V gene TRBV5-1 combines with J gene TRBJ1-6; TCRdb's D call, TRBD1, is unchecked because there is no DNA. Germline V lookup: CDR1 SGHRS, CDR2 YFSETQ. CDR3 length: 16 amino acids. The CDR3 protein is CASSLEGQALGSPLHF. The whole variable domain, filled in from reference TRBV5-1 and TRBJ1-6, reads KAGVTQTPRYLIKTRGQQVTLSCSPISGHRSVSWYQQTPGQGLQFLFEYFSETQRNKGNFPGRFSGRQFSNSRSEMNVSTLELGDSALYLCASSLEGQALGSPLHFGNGTRLTVT.

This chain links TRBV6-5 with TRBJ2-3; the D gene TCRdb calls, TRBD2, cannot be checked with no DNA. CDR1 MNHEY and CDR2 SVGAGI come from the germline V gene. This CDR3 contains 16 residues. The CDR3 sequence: CASSRLAGGPSDTQYF.

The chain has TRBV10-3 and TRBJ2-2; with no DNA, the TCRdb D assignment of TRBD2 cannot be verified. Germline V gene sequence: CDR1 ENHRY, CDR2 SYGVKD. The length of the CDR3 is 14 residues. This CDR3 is CAITAGEWSGELFF.

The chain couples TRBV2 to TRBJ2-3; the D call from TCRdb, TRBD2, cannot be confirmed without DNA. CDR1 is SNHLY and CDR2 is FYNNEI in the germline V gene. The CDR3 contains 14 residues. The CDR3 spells CASSVGGVRDTQYF. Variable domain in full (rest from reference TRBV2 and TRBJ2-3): EPEVTQTPSHQVTQMGQEVILRCVPISNHLYFYWYRQILGQKVEFLVSFYNNEISEKSEIFDDQFSVERPDGSNFTLKIRSTKLEDSAMYFCASSVGGVRDTQYFGPGTRLTVL.

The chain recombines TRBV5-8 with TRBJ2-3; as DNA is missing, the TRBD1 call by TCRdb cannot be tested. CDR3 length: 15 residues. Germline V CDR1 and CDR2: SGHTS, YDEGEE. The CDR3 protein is CASSLEGAVTDTQYF. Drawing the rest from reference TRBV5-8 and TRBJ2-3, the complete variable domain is EAGVTQSPTHLIKTRGQQATLRCSPISGHTSVYWYQQALGLGLQFLLWYDEGEERNRGNFPPRFSGRQFPNYSSELNVNALELEDSALYLCASSLEGAVTDTQYFGPGTRLTVL.

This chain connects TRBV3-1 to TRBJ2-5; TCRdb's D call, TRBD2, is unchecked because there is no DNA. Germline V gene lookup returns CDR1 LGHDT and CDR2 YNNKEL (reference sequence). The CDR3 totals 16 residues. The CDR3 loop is CASSQVGGGTRVTQYF.

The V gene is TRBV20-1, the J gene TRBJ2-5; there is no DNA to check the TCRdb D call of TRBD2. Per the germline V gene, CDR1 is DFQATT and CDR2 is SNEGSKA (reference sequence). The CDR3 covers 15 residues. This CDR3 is CSAAPPRTLGETQYF.

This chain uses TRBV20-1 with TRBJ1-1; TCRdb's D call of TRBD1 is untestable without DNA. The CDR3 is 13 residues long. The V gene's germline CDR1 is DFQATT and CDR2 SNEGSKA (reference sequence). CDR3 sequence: CSANLRGRPEAFF.

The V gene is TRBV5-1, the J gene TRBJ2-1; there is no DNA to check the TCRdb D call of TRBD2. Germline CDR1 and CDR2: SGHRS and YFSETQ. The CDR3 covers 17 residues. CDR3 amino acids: CASSLAFRGEGRNEQFF.

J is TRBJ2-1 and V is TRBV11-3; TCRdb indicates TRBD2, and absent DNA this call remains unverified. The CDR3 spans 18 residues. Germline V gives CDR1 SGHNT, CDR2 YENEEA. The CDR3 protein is CASSLASRLAGAPHEQFF.

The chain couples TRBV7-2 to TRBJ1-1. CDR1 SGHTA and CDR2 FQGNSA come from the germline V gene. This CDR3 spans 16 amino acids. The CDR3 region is CASSLGPGRMNTEAFF.

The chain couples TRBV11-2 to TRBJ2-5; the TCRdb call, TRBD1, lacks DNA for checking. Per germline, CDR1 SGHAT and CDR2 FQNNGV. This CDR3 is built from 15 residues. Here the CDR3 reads CASSFGQGFMETQYF.

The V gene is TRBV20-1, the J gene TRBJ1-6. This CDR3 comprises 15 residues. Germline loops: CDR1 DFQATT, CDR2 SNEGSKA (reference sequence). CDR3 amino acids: CSARVVSSYNSPLHF.

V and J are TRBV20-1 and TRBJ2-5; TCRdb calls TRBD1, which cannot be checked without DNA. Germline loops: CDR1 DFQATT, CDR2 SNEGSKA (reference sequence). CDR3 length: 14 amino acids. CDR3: CSAASPRGRETQYF.

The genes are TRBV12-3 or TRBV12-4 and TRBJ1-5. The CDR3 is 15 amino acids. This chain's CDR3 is CASSSDVDSNQPQHF.

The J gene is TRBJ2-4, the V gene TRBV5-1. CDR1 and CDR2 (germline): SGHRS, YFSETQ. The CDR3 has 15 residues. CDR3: CASSLGRLAKNIQYF.

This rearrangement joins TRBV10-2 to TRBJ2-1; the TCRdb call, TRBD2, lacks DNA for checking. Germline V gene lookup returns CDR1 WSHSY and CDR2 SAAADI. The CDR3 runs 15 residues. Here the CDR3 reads CASSEPRLAGNEQFF.

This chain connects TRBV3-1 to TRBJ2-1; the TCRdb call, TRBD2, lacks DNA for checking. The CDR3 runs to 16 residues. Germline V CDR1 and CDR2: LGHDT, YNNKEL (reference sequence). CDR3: CASSQGSAGVVNEQFF.

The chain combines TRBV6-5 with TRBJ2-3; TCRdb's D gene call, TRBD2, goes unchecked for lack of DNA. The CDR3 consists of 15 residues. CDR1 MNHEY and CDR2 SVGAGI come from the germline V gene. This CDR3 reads CASSYFAGAGDTQYF.

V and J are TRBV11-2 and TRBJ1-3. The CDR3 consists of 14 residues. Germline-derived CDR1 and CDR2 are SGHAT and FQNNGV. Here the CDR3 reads CASSWEGGGNTIYF.

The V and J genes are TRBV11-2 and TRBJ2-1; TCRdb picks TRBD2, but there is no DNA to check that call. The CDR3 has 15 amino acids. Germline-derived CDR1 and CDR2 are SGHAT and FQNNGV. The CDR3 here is CASSLDFTSGRDQFF.

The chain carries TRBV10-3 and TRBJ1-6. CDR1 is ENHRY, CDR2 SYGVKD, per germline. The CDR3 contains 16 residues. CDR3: CAISESRAAGGSPLHF.

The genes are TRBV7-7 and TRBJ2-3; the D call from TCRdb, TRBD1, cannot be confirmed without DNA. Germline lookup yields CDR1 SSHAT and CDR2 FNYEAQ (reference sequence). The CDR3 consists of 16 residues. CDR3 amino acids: CASSQWTGEGTDTQYF.

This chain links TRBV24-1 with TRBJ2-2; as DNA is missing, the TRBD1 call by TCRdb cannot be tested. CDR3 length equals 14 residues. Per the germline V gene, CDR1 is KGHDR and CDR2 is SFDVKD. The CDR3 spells CATSGQGVAGELFF.

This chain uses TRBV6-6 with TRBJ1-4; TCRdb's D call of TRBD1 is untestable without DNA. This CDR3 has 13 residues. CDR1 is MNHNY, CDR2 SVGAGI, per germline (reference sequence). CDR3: CASSYPGDEKLFF.

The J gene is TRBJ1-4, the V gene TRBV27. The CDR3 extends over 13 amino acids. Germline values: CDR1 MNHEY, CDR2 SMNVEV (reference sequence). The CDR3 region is CASSTTTNEKLFF.

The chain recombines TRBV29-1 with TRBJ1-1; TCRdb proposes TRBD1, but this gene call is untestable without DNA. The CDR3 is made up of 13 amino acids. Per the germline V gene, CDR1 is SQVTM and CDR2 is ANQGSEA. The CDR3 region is CSVVSGGRTEAFF.

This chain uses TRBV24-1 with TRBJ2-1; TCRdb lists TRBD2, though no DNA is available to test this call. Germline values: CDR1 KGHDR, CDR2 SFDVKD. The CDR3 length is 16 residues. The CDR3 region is CATSELSGGKINEQFF.

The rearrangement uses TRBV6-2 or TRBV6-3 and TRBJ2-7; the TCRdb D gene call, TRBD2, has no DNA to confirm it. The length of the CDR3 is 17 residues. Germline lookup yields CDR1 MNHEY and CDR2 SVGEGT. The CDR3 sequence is CASSPTVGLAGNYEQYF.

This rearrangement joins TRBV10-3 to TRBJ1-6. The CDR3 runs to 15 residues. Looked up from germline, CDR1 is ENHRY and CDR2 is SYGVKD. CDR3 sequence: CAISESGRVNSPLHF.

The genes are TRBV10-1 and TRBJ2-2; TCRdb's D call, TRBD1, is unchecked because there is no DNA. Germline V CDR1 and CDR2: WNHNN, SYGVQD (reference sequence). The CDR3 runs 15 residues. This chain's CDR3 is CASSGLRGGTGELFF.